A single sample gave rise to the 13 T cell receptor beta chains below, sequenced in a study of cytomegalovirus exposure and HLA in healthy donors. Amplification used 60 Vbeta primers and 13 Jbeta primers. The method was immunoSEQ multiplex PCR; TCRdb's version includes in-frame clones alone and lacks a portion of them. The sample has some 180,000 clones, around 74% seen once; the top ten hold 2.9%. The sequenced material came from PBMCs. The origin of the receptors is a male donor in good health and CMV-seronegative.

Only one count was recorded for this clone. This sequence joins TRBV18 and TRBJ1-5; possibly TRBD1 for D (5 bases). The CDR3 runs to 13 residues. The V gene's germline CDR1 is KGHSH and CDR2 LQKENI. Deletions cut 5 bases from V and 5 bases from J, with 10 bases between. The CDR3 reads CASSGGSDQPQHF. The CDR3 DNA reads as TGTGCCAGCTCAGGGGGGTCCGATCAGCCCCAGCATTTT.

As DNA, the CDR3 is TGTGCCAGCAGTGGGACTAGCGGGTCTGGGGCCAACGTCCTGACTTTC. The encoded protein is CASSGTSGSGANVLTF. The chain links TRBV6-4 to TRBJ2-6; 11 nucleotides align to TRBD2. The length of the CDR3 is 16 residues. Germline V gene data show CDR1 as MRHNA and CDR2 as SNTAGT. J gave up 1 base and V 4 bases, and 0 bases lay outside the gene matches.

This clone was recorded once. This chain joins TRBV5-1 and TRBJ1-2; 7 bases align to TRBD1. The CDR3 totals 14 residues. CDR1 SGHRS and CDR2 YFSETQ come from the germline V gene. Losses at the gene ends were 2 bases for V and 4 bases for J; bases not matched to a gene: 5. DNA for the CDR3: TGCGCCAGCAGCTTAACACAGGGGAGCTATGGCTACACCTTC. The encoded protein is CASSLTQGSYGYTF.

The J gene is TRBJ1-5, the V gene TRBV7-2, with 8 bases fitting TRBD1. From germline, CDR1 is SGHTA and CDR2 FQGNSA. The CDR3 length is 13 residues. Losses at the gene ends were 4 bases for V and 5 bases for J; bases not matched to a gene: 1. CDR3 bases: TGTGCCAGCAGCTCGGACAGGGATCAGCCCCAGCATTTT. Translating it yields CASSSDRDQPQHF.

The chain uses TRBV28 and TRBJ1-1; maybe TRBD1 (6 bases). Per the germline V gene, CDR1 is MDHEN and CDR2 is SYDVKM. The CDR3 has 15 residues. Between the trimmed V and J ends, which lost 1 base and 3 bases, there was a span of 12 bases. The CDR3 reads CASSLSGAGDTEAFF. As DNA, the CDR3 is TGTGCCAGCAGTTTATCAGGGGCAGGGGACACTGAAGCTTTCTTT.

This rearrangement joins TRBV9 to TRBJ2-3; tentatively, D is TRBD2 (5 bases). The germline CDR1 and CDR2 sequences are SGDLS and YYNGEE. The CDR3 is made up of 12 amino acids. V lost 4 bases, J lost 5 bases, and 8 bases lay in between. The CDR3 here is CASSPGLDTQYF. The CDR3 nucleotides are TGTGCCAGCAGCCCAGGACTAGATACGCAGTATTTT.

This clone was observed a single time. The chain is built from TRBV6-5 and TRBJ2-7; maybe TRBD1 (6 bases). Germline V gives CDR1 MNHEY, CDR2 SVGAGI. Trimming removed 0 bases at V and 5 bases at J, with 14 bases between. The CDR3 sequence is 15 residues long. CDR3 loop: CASSYSVRTANEQYF. In nucleotides, the CDR3 is TGTGCCAGCAGTTACTCTGTTAGGACAGCAAACGAGCAGTACTTC.

As concerns this clone: Other DNA sequences in the sample encode the same CDR3. The chain couples TRBV28 to TRBJ1-5; D ambiguous. This CDR3 is 15 amino acids long. The germline V gene has CDR1 MDHEN and CDR2 SYDVKM. V was shortened by 2 bases and J by 0 bases, with 8 bases between the two germline ends. The CDR3 nucleotides read TGTGCCAGCAGTTTAGATCGGGGTAGCAATCAGCCCCAGCATTTT. Its protein is CASSLDRGSNQPQHF.

This chain uses TRBV11-2 with TRBJ2-1; D gene uncertain. Germline values: CDR1 SGHAT, CDR2 FQNNGV. The CDR3 is 11 residues long. V shed 5 bases and J shed 5 bases, with 4 bases lying between them. The CDR3 coding sequence is TGTGCCAGCAGCCATCACAATGAGCAGTTCTTC. Amino acid sequence: CASSHHNEQFF. The full variable domain, in which reference TRBV11-2 and TRBJ2-1 provide the parts outside the CDR3, is EAGVAQSPRYKIIEKRQSVAFWCNPISGHATLYWYQQILGQGPKLLIQFQNNGVVDDSQLPKDRFSAERLKGVDSTLKIQPAKLEDSAVYLCASSHHNEQFFGPGTRLTVL.

The chain employs TRBV5-3 and TRBJ1-2; D might be TRBD1 (6 bases). TRBV5-3 is recorded as an ORF, its role being uncertain. The CDR3 is 15 residues long. V lost 0 bases, J lost 6 bases, and 15 bases lay in between. The CDR3 reads CARSLGPGVTDGYTF. CDR3 DNA: TGTGCCAGAAGCTTGGGGCCAGGGGTCACCGATGGCTACACCTTC.

This rearrangement joins TRBV15 to TRBJ1-2; D might be TRBD1 (5 bases). Trimming left V 1 base short and J 5 bases short, with 17 bases between. Germline CDR1 LNHNV, CDR2 YYDKDF (reference sequence). The CDR3 has 16 amino acids. CDR3 nucleotides: TGTGCCACCAGCAGAGGGGGCAGGGAATCACGGTATGGCTACACCTTC. It yields the protein CATSRGGRESRYGYTF. Supplemented by reference TRBV15 and TRBJ1-2, the full variable domain reads DAMVIQNPRYQVTQFGKPVTLSCSQTLNHNVMYWYQQKSSQAPKLLFHYYDKDFNNEADTPDNFQSRRPNTSFCFLDIRSPGLGDTAMYLCATSRGGRESRYGYTFGSGTRLTVV.

This clone was counted only a few times. V is TRBV7-8 and J is TRBJ1-1; 10 bases fit TRBD1. V dropped 4 bases and J dropped 4; count of bases not matched to a gene: 9. The CDR3 length is 16 residues. CDR1 is SGHVS, CDR2 FQNEAQ, per germline. The CDR3 DNA reads as TGTGCCAGCAGCTACAGACAGGGGGCCCGGAGCACTGAAGCTTTCTTT. This sequence encodes CASSYRQGARSTEAFF.

The genes are TRBV4-1 and TRBJ2-1, with D maybe TRBD1 (6 bases). V dropped 5 bases and J dropped 7 bases, with 21 bases sitting between them. Germline V gene data show CDR1 as MGHRA and CDR2 as YSYEKL. This CDR3 spans 16 amino acids. The CDR3 loop reads CASSYSRDTDDNEQFF. The DNA for the CDR3 is TGCGCCAGCAGCTACAGCCGGGACACGGACGATAATGAGCAGTTCTTC.